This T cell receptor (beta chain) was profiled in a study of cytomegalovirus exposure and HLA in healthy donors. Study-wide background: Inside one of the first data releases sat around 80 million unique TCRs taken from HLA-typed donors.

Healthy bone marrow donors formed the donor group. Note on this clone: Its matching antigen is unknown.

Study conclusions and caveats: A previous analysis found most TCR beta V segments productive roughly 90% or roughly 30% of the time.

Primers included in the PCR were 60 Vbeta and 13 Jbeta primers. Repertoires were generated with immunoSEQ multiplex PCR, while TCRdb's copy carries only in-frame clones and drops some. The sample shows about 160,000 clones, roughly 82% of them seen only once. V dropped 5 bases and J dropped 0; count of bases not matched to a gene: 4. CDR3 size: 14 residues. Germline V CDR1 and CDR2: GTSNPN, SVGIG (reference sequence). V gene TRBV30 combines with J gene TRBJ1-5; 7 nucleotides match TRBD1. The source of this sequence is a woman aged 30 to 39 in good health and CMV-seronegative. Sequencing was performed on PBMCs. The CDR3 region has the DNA TGTGCCTGGGCAGGGGGATATAGCAATCAGCCCCAGCATTTT. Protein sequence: CAWAGGYSNQPQHF.